Following are 13 T cell receptor beta chains from one sample sequenced in a study of identical twins. TCRdb recomputed calls from the 5' RACE reads with MiXCR, one row per CDR3 protein. The table records about 700,000 distinct CDR3 sequences, 5.5% to 6.5% of them present only once. The sample taken for sequencing was naive T cells sorted from blood. These receptors all come from a man aged 18 to 29 in good health.

CDR3 DNA sequence: TGTGCCTGGGGGGACAGTTTCGAAGCTTTCTTT. This translates into CAWGDSFEAFF. J is TRBJ1-1 and V is TRBV30, with 7 bases fitting TRBD1. Germline V gene sequence: CDR1 GTSNPN, CDR2 SVGIG (reference sequence). Unmatched junction bases numbered 5, after V lost 5 bases and J lost 8 bases. This CDR3 is 11 amino acids long.

Ten or more counts support this clonotype. This rearrangement joins TRBV27 to TRBJ2-4, with D perhaps matching TRBD2 (5 bases). The CDR3 runs to 16 residues. Germline V gene lookup returns CDR1 MNHEY and CDR2 SMNVEV (reference sequence). V lost 8 bases and J 2 bases, leaving 19 bases between the germline ends. The CDR3 here is CASRSPIRDPKNIQYF. DNA of the CDR3: TGTGCCAGCCGTAGCCCCATCCGGGATCCCAAAAACATTCAGTACTTC.

This clonotype was detected ten times or more. The V gene is TRBV5-6, the J gene TRBJ1-2; D gene unclear. Germline assignment: CDR1 SGHDT and CDR2 YYEEEE. V was trimmed by 4 bases and J by 0 bases, leaving 10 bases between them. This CDR3 region has 14 residues. CDR3 DNA sequence: TGTGCCAGCAGCCCGTCGACATCTAACTATGGCTACACCTTC. It encodes CASSPSTSNYGYTF.

The CDR3 DNA follows: TGTGCCAGCAGTACACCCCCTGGGGCTGGGGCCAACGTCCTGACTTTC. Protein sequence: CASSTPPGAGANVLTF. The chain couples TRBV27 to TRBJ2-6; D call uncertain. CDR3 length: 16 amino acids. Germline lookup yields CDR1 MNHEY and CDR2 SMNVEV (reference sequence). V was cut by 5 bases and J by 2 bases, with 13 bases left in between.

There are a few counts of this clonotype. The genes are TRBV4-2 and TRBJ1-4, with a possible D match to TRBD1 (5 bases). The CDR3 sequence is 15 residues long. The germline gives CDR1 LGHNA, CDR2 YNFKEQ. V was pared by 1 base and J by 8 bases, with 14 bases between. CDR3 residues: CASSQVTGGGEKLFF. The DNA of the CDR3 is TGTGCCAGCAGCCAAGTTACAGGTGGAGGGGAAAAACTGTTTTTT.

This clonotype was counted many times. The chain couples TRBV12-3 or TRBV12-4 to TRBJ1-1; D perhaps matches TRBD1 (5 bases). The CDR3 consists of 13 residues. Trimming shortened V by 3 bases and J by 4 bases, and 9 bases separated the two germline ends. DNA for the CDR3: TGTGCCAGCAGTTTTGGGGGACCCACTGAAGCTTTCTTT. Encoded protein: CASSFGGPTEAFF.

This clonotype showed up just a few times. This sequence joins TRBV15 and TRBJ1-4; the D is unclear. In germline, CDR1 is LNHNV, CDR2 YYDKDF (reference sequence). The CDR3 loop spans 15 amino acids. V was pared by 0 bases and J by 7 bases, with 12 bases between. The CDR3 nucleotides read TGTGCCACCAGCAGAGATCGGCCCTTTCTTGAAAAACTGTTTTTT. This encodes CATSRDRPFLEKLFF.

This clonotype was detected many times. The chain uses TRBV12-3 or TRBV12-4 and TRBJ2-7; D gene unclear. This CDR3 spans 12 amino acids. V lost 5 bases, J lost 3 bases, and 8 bases lay in between. CDR3 DNA: TGTGCCAGCAGTACCGACCGCTACGAGCAGTACGTC. As protein: CASSTDRYEQYV.

This clonotype appeared a few times. CDR3 loop: CASSFIGGIETQYF. DNA of the CDR3: TGTGCCAGCAGTTTTATAGGGGGCATAGAGACCCAGTACTTC. V and J are TRBV12-3 or TRBV12-4 and TRBJ2-5, with 7 bases aligning to TRBD1. The junction had 5 bases not matched to a gene; V was cut back by 3 bases and J by 4 bases. This CDR3 is built from 14 residues.

The table lists this clonotype with many counts. The chain uses TRBV7-2 and TRBJ2-3; D not resolved. In germline, CDR1 is SGHTA, CDR2 FQGNSA. The CDR3 is 14 amino acids. Trimming shortened V by 5 bases and J by 4 bases, and 13 bases separated the two germline ends. CDR3 nucleotides: TGTGCCAGCAGCCGCGACCTTTGGGCAGATACGCAGTATTTT. It encodes CASSRDLWADTQYF.

This clonotype was seen at least ten times. J is TRBJ2-1 and V is TRBV15, with TRBD2 matching over 8 bases. The germline gives CDR1 LNHNV, CDR2 YYDKDF (reference sequence). V was clipped by 0 bases and J by 7 bases; unmatched bases: 8. The CDR3 length is 16 residues. This chain's CDR3 is CATSRDPGGPGNEQFF. The CDR3 bases are TGTGCCACCAGCAGAGACCCGGGAGGGCCAGGTAATGAGCAGTTCTTC. The full variable domain, with the rest looked up from reference TRBV15 and TRBJ2-1, is DAMVIQNPRYQVTQFGKPVTLSCSQTLNHNVMYWYQQKSSQAPKLLFHYYDKDFNNEADTPDNFQSRRPNTSFCFLDIRSPGLGDTAMYLCATSRDPGGPGNEQFFGPGTRLTVL.

This clonotype has at least ten counts. The chain couples TRBV29-1 to TRBJ2-7; 7 bases map to TRBD2. Trimming cost V 6 bases and J 0 bases; bases outside gene matches: 5. Germline loops: CDR1 SQVTM, CDR2 ANQGSEA. CDR3 length: 13 residues. The CDR3 DNA is TGCAGCGTCTCCGGGACTATCTCCTACGAGCAGTACTTC. The encoded protein is CSVSGTISYEQYF.

The chain employs TRBV7-8 and TRBJ1-5, with TRBD1 matching over 7 bases. The trim removed 5 bases at V and 1 base at J, leaving 11 bases unmatched. CDR3 size: 17 residues. Germline V gene data show CDR1 as SGHVS and CDR2 as FQNEAQ. The CDR3: CASSHPRGQTSNQPQHF. CDR3 coding DNA: TGTGCCAGCAGCCACCCTAGGGGACAGACAAGCAATCAGCCCCAGCATTTT.